The 29 T cell receptor beta chains given below trace back to one sample, sequenced in a study of blood T cell repertoires in COVID-19. Using immunoSEQ multiplex PCR, the repertoire was profiled, and TCRdb retains in-frame clones only, with some absent. The sample consists of over 150,000 clones, around nine tenths of them appearing once. Sequenced input: peripheral blood. These receptors originate from a middle-aged man with active or convalescent COVID-19.

The rearrangement uses TRBV10-3 and TRBJ1-5, with D possibly being TRBD1 (5 bases). This CDR3 has 13 residues. Trimming left V 6 bases short and J 9 bases short, with 15 bases between. Germline V gene lookup returns CDR1 ENHRY and CDR2 SYGVKD. CDR3: CAISQGKEVPQHF. The CDR3 DNA sequence: TGTGCCATCAGCCAGGGTAAGGAAGTGCCCCAGCATTTT.

The rearrangement links TRBV5-1 to TRBJ2-1; 10 nucleotides match TRBD1. With V trimmed by 5 bases and J by 4 bases, 12 bases remained unmatched. The CDR3 consists of 17 residues. The germline V gene encodes CDR1 SGHRS and CDR2 YFSETQ. This CDR3 reads CASSMNPGDRGYNEQFF. As DNA, the CDR3 is TGCGCCAGCAGTATGAACCCCGGGGACAGGGGATACAATGAGCAGTTCTTC. The whole variable domain, filled in from reference TRBV5-1 and TRBJ2-1, reads KAGVTQTPRYLIKTRGQQVTLSCSPISGHRSVSWYQQTPGQGLQFLFEYFSETQRNKGNFPGRFSGRQFSNSRSEMNVSTLELGDSALYLCASSMNPGDRGYNEQFFGPGTRLTVL.

The chain is built from TRBV13 and TRBJ1-4; 9 bases are a match to TRBD1. The CDR3 sequence is 14 residues long. Germline V gene lookup returns CDR1 PRHDT and CDR2 FYEKMQ (reference sequence). The J segment lost 8 bases and the V segment lost 5 bases, leaving 6 bases of the junction unmatched. The CDR3 bases are TGTGCCAGCAGCGGGACAGGGTATGGAGAAAAACTGTTTTTT. This gives the protein CASSGTGYGEKLFF.

The chain is built from TRBV10-3 and TRBJ2-7; 11 bases are a match to TRBD2. The CDR3 has 14 amino acids. Germline CDR1 reads ENHRY; CDR2 reads SYGVKD. Germline trimming cut 7 bases from V and 3 bases from J; bases unmatched to any gene: 5. The CDR3, as DNA: TGTGCCATCACCCCCACTAGCGGGGGCTACGAGCAGTACTTC. Residues: CAITPTSGGYEQYF.

The chain links TRBV7-2 to TRBJ1-2; 7 positions match TRBD1. The CDR3 has 12 amino acids. Germline-derived CDR1 and CDR2 are SGHTA and FQGNSA. V gave up 1 base and J gave up 10 bases; unmatched junction bases: 3. Here the CDR3 reads CASSLGGGDYTF. The CDR3, as DNA: TGTGCCAGCAGCTTAGGAGGGGGCGACTACACCTTC.

The chain combines TRBV4-1 with TRBJ2-1; D is undetermined. V was shortened by 1 base and J by 7 bases, with 17 bases between the two germline ends. The CDR3 is 16 amino acids. CDR1 and CDR2 (germline): MGHRA, YSYEKL. The CDR3 sequence: CASSQAFGGAGNEQFF. The CDR3 DNA sequence: TGCGCCAGCAGCCAAGCCTTTGGCGGAGCCGGAAATGAGCAGTTCTTC.

This chain links TRBV27 with TRBJ1-2; maybe TRBD1 (5 bases). The CDR3 contains 13 residues. Trimming shortened V by 2 bases and J by 7 bases, and 11 bases separated the two germline ends. Germline CDR1 reads MNHEY; CDR2 reads SMNVEV (reference sequence). In DNA form, the CDR3 reads TGTGCCAGCAGTTTACAGGGTTTAGGTGGCTACACCTTC. It encodes CASSLQGLGGYTF.

The chain carries TRBV29-1 and TRBJ2-1; no clear D gene. This CDR3 contains 11 residues. Trimming pared 3 bases from V and 6 bases from J, leaving 6 bases between. Germline V gene sequence: CDR1 SQVTM, CDR2 ANQGSEA. The CDR3 DNA reads TGCAGCGTTGACCCTTCCAATGAGCAGTTCTTC. Translated, it gives CSVDPSNEQFF.

This clone has only a few counts. The chain recombines TRBV4-2 with TRBJ2-4, with TRBD1 matching over 7 bases. The CDR3 length is 16 residues. Germline V gene sequence: CDR1 LGHNA, CDR2 YNFKEQ. V gave up 2 bases and J gave up 2 bases; unmatched junction bases: 6. This chain's CDR3 is CASSQNRGPPKNIQYF. As DNA, the CDR3 is TGTGCCAGCAGCCAAAACAGGGGTCCTCCCAAAAACATTCAGTACTTC.

The chain couples TRBV3-1 (or the pseudogene TRBV3-2) to TRBJ2-7; D is perhaps TRBD1 (5 bases). CDR1 and CDR2 (germline): LGHDT, YNNKEL (reference sequence). The V and J ends lost 3 bases and 5 bases respectively, with 14 bases between them. This CDR3 spans 14 amino acids. CDR3 coding DNA: TGTGCCAGCAGCCAGGAAGGGGATGGGGACGAGCAGTACTTC. It yields the protein CASSQEGDGDEQYF.

V is TRBV28 and J is TRBJ1-2; the D is unclear. The V end lost 5 bases, the J end lost 2 bases, and 15 bases lay between the germline ends. Looked up from germline, CDR1 is MDHEN and CDR2 is SYDVKM. This CDR3 is 15 amino acids long. The CDR3: CASSPYRDRNYGYTF. The CDR3 nucleotides read TGTGCCAGCAGTCCCTACCGGGATCGAAACTATGGCTACACCTTC.

The chain couples TRBV10-3 to TRBJ2-6; a weak D match, TRBD2 (6 bases). CDR1 ENHRY and CDR2 SYGVKD come from the germline V gene. The CDR3 consists of 15 residues. Deletions cut 3 bases from V and 1 base from J, with 7 bases between. The CDR3 region is CAISDGGSGANVLTF. CDR3 nucleotides: TGTGCCATCAGTGATGGGGGGTCTGGGGCCAACGTCCTGACTTTC.

The chain links TRBV11-3 to TRBJ2-3; TRBD2 aligns across 12 bases. The CDR3 runs to 17 residues. The V gene's germline CDR1 is SGHNT and CDR2 YENEEA. V shed 5 bases, J shed 6 bases, and the junction held 12 bases outside the gene matches. CDR3 DNA sequence: TGTGCCAGCAGCATTAAAGGCCTAGCGGGGGGGCGGGATACGCAGTATTTT. Translation gives CASSIKGLAGGRDTQYF.

The chain combines TRBV7-8 with TRBJ2-7, with 10 bases that match TRBD1. The CDR3 is made up of 15 amino acids. V was pared by 5 bases and J by 4 bases, with 8 bases of the junction left unmatched. The V gene's germline CDR1 is SGHVS and CDR2 FQNEAQ. The CDR3 nucleotides read TGTGCCAGCAGCCTAACGGACAGGGGGGTTTACGAGCAGTACTTC. Its translation is CASSLTDRGVYEQYF.

The chain carries TRBV4-3 and TRBJ1-1, with D possibly being TRBD1 (5 bases). The V end was cut by 0 bases, the J end by 5 bases, with 13 bases between. CDR1 is LGHNA and CDR2 is YSLEER in the germline V gene. The CDR3 contains 15 residues. CDR3 nucleotide sequence: TGCGCCAGCAGCCAAGACTCAAGGGGAGGTACTGAAGCTTTCTTT. It codes for CASSQDSRGGTEAFF.

This chain joins TRBV5-1 and TRBJ2-7; the match to TRBD1 covers 11 bases. This CDR3 is built from 16 residues. The V segment lost 0 bases and the J segment 3 bases; nucleotides outside the gene matches: 5. CDR1 and CDR2 (germline): SGHRS, YFSETQ. The CDR3 here is CASSLAPGQGVYEQYF. For the CDR3, the DNA is TGCGCCAGCAGCTTGGCCCCGGGACAGGGGGTCTACGAGCAGTACTTC.

This clone was seen a few times. This rearrangement joins TRBV9 to TRBJ2-5, with 9 bases identical to TRBD2. Trimming took 0 bases from V and 1 from J; bases not matched to a gene: 4. This CDR3 spans 16 amino acids. Germline lookup yields CDR1 SGDLS and CDR2 YYNGEE. CDR3: CASSVGGGGGQETQYF. The CDR3 DNA is TGTGCCAGCAGCGTAGGAGGCGGGGGGGGCCAAGAGACCCAGTACTTC. Supplemented by reference TRBV9 and TRBJ2-5, the full variable domain reads DSGVTQTPKHLITATGQRVTLRCSPRSGDLSVYWYQQSLDQGLQFLIQYYNGEERAKGNILERFSAQQFPDLHSELNLSSLELGDSALYFCASSVGGGGGQETQYFGPGTRLLVL.

The chain recombines TRBV4-2 with TRBJ2-4; D is perhaps TRBD2 (6 bases). The CDR3 is made up of 16 amino acids. Trimming cost V 0 bases and J 7 bases, with 16 bases left between them. Germline CDR1 is LGHNA and CDR2 is YNFKEQ. The CDR3 protein is CASSQDPGLPRNIQYF. DNA for the CDR3: TGTGCCAGCAGCCAAGATCCGGGACTCCCGCGGAACATTCAGTACTTC.

The table lists this clone with a count of one. V usage is TRBV7-3 and J usage is TRBJ2-2; 7 bases map to TRBD1. Per the germline V gene, CDR1 is SGHTA and CDR2 is FQGTGA. This CDR3 has 15 amino acids. Trimming cost V 5 bases and J 0 bases; bases outside gene matches: 3. For the CDR3, the DNA is TGTGCCAGCAGCGCAGGGACAGCGAACACCGGGGAGCTGTTTTTT. Translating it yields CASSAGTANTGELFF.

In regard to this clone: Its ends do not fully match the called genes, so a read error is possible. The CDR3 spells CAISKADRDKSF. CDR3 DNA sequence: TGTGCCATCTCCAAGGCCGACAGGGACAAGAGCTTC. The V call is TRBV10-3, the J call TRBJ2-7, with 7 bases lining up with TRBD1. Germline lookup yields CDR1 ENHRY and CDR2 SYGVKD. This CDR3 region has 12 residues.

V is TRBV11-2 and J is TRBJ2-7; 8 bases line up with TRBD1. This CDR3 has 15 residues. After removal of 2 bases from V and 1 base from J, the junction contained 4 bases not matched to a gene. Germline values: CDR1 SGHAT, CDR2 FQNNGV. CDR3 residues: CASSLLTGVSYEQYF. In DNA, the CDR3 is TGTGCCAGCAGCTTACTGACAGGGGTTTCCTACGAGCAGTACTTC.

The chain combines TRBV12-3 or TRBV12-4 with TRBJ1-1, with D possibly TRBD1 on 5 matching bases. V dropped 6 bases and J dropped 1 base, with 9 bases sitting between them. This CDR3 has 13 amino acids. CDR3 coding DNA: TGTGCCAGCAGCGATACAGGGAACACTGAAGCTTTCTTT. This codes for CASSDTGNTEAFF.

This rearrangement joins TRBV30 to TRBJ1-2; 9 bases map to TRBD1. Germline V gene data show CDR1 as GTSNPN and CDR2 as SVGIG (reference sequence). The CDR3 totals 14 residues. V shed 2 bases and J 2 bases; nucleotides not matched to a gene: 3. CDR3 nucleotide sequence: TGTGCCTGGAGTTTGGACAGGGGAAACTATGGCTACACCTTC. It specifies CAWSLDRGNYGYTF.

The chain uses TRBV5-1 and TRBJ1-6; no reliable D call. This CDR3 region has 14 residues. The V gene lost 3 bases and the J gene lost 7 bases, with 11 bases spanning the gap. The germline V gene encodes CDR1 SGHRS and CDR2 YFSETQ. The CDR3 sequence: CASSSDIRNSPLHF. CDR3 in DNA: TGCGCCAGCAGCTCCGACATTCGGAATTCACCCCTCCACTTT. The full variable domain, completed using reference TRBV5-1 and TRBJ1-6, is KAGVTQTPRYLIKTRGQQVTLSCSPISGHRSVSWYQQTPGQGLQFLFEYFSETQRNKGNFPGRFSGRQFSNSRSEMNVSTLELGDSALYLCASSSDIRNSPLHFGNGTRLTVT.

The chain links TRBV11-2 to TRBJ1-2; the D gene is possibly TRBD1 (5 bases). The CDR3 contains 15 residues. The ends were cut back, 0 bases at V and 2 bases at J, with 10 bases in the middle. Germline-derived CDR1 and CDR2 are SGHAT and FQNNGV. The CDR3 coding sequence is TGTGCCAGCAGCTTAGAAGACAGAGAAAACTATGGCTACACCTTC. Translation gives CASSLEDRENYGYTF.

Only a few counts were recorded for this clone. V and J are TRBV3-1 (or the pseudogene TRBV3-2) and TRBJ1-1, with D tentatively TRBD1 (6 bases). Germline V gene data show CDR1 as LGHDT and CDR2 as YNNKEL (reference sequence). This CDR3 is built from 20 residues. Trimming removed 2 bases at V and 4 bases at J, with 29 bases between. CDR3 nucleotides: TGTGCCAGCAGCCAAAAGAGGCAGGGGTTTTTGGTCTACGGTAGCACTGAAGCTTTCTTT. Translating gives CASSQKRQGFLVYGSTEAFF.

The chain couples TRBV6-5 to TRBJ1-1, with D possibly being TRBD1 (6 bases). In germline, CDR1 is MNHEY, CDR2 SVGAGI. The germline V and J ends were trimmed by 6 bases and 1 base, with 12 bases remaining between them. The CDR3 has 14 residues. The DNA of the CDR3 is TGTGCCAGCAGACAAAGGGGGGGGAACACTGAAGCTTTCTTT. Protein sequence: CASRQRGGNTEAFF.

The rearrangement links TRBV7-8 to TRBJ1-3; possible D gene TRBD1, 6 bases. CDR3 length: 16 amino acids. V lost 5 bases to trimming and J lost 0 bases, with 14 bases between them. The germline V gene encodes CDR1 SGHVS and CDR2 FQNEAQ. The CDR3, as DNA: TGTGCCAGCAGCCCCGCCAGGGGTTTCTCTGGAAACACCATATATTTT. Protein: CASSPARGFSGNTIYF.

V gene TRBV3-1 (or the pseudogene TRBV3-2) combines with J gene TRBJ1-2, with D maybe TRBD1 (5 bases). The CDR3 has 13 amino acids. Germline assignment: CDR1 LGHDT and CDR2 YNNKEL (reference sequence). The V end was cut by 3 bases, the J end by 4 bases, with 9 bases between. The chain's CDR3 is CASSQGLFYGYTF. The CDR3 DNA follows: TGTGCCAGCAGCCAGGGACTGTTCTATGGCTACACCTTC.